The 8 T cell receptor beta chains in this list originate from one sample, sequenced in a study of T cell repertoires in aging, cancer and after chemotherapy. A mixed TRB-A/B primer pool amplified rearranged TRB by multiplex touch-down PCR. TCRdb re-analysed the multiplex PCR reads in MiXCR, keeping a single row per CDR3 protein. In the table there are over 2,000 distinct CDR3 sequences, roughly 50% of which are singletons. TCR beta rearrangements were amplified from peripheral blood genomic DNA. Sequencing used blood. The receptors shown here come from a human donor with a blood cancer.

The chain is built from TRBV6-2 or TRBV6-3 and TRBJ2-1; 7 positions match TRBD2. CDR1 is MNHEY and CDR2 is SVGEGT in the germline V gene. J gave up 5 bases and V 2 bases, and 9 bases lay outside the gene matches. The CDR3 sequence is 16 residues long. CDR3 region: CASSYIGGRAHNEQFF. For the CDR3, the DNA is TGTGCCAGCAGTTACATCGGGGGGAGGGCCCACAATGAGCAGTTCTTC.

The chain recombines TRBV30 with TRBJ1-5; D gene unclear. Germline V lookup: CDR1 GTSNPN, CDR2 SVGIG (reference sequence). The CDR3 is 14 residues long. The V gene lost 4 bases and the J gene lost 3 bases, with 13 bases spanning the gap. CDR3 amino acids: CAWTPKVDNQPQHF. CDR3 nucleotide sequence: TGTGCCTGGACTCCAAAGGTGGACAATCAGCCCCAGCATTTT.

V is TRBV30 and J is TRBJ2-4; the D is unclear. The CDR3 extends over 13 amino acids. With 1 base removed from V and 7 bases from J, the gap between germline ends came to 11 bases. Germline V CDR1 and CDR2: GTSNPN, SVGIG (reference sequence). CDR3 sequence: CAWSASVGNIQYF. CDR3 sequence (DNA): TGTGCCTGGAGTGCTTCCGTGGGTAACATTCAGTACTTC.

This sequence joins TRBV6-2 or TRBV6-3 and TRBJ2-2; maybe TRBD1 (6 bases). This CDR3 region has 13 residues. Trimming shortened V by 7 bases and J by 5 bases, and 11 bases separated the two germline ends. CDR1 and CDR2 from the germline V gene are MNHEY and SVGEGT. The CDR3 reads CASNNRATGELFF. CDR3 in DNA: TGTGCCAGCAACAACAGGGCGACCGGGGAGCTGTTTTTT.

This clonotype has more than one count but fewer than ten. The chain links TRBV29-1 to TRBJ2-6; 9 bases agree with TRBD2. Germline CDR1 is SQVTM and CDR2 is ANQGSEA. V trimming: 6 bases; J trimming: 0 bases; junction bases outside the gene matches: 12. This CDR3 contains 18 residues. CDR3 DNA: TGCAGCGTACGGCTAAAGCGGGAGGTGACCTCTGGGGCCAACGTCCTGACTTTC. It yields the protein CSVRLKREVTSGANVLTF.

Remarks on this clonotype: A much larger clone lies a single base off, so this may be a read error. This rearrangement joins TRBV29-1 to TRBJ2-5; 7 bases line up with TRBD2. In germline, CDR1 is SQVTM, CDR2 ANQGSEA. After removal of 4 bases from V and 5 bases from J, the junction contained 19 bases not matched to a gene. The CDR3 spans 17 residues. This CDR3 is CSVGGSKGTIGTETQYF. CDR3 bases: TGCAGCGTTGGGGGAAGTAAGGGGACTATCGGGACGGAGACCCAGTACTTC.

This sequence joins TRBV7-6 and TRBJ1-2, with TRBD1 identical over 7 bases. V dropped 5 bases and J dropped 7; count of bases not matched to a gene: 1. Germline values: CDR1 SGHVS, CDR2 FNYEAQ. The CDR3 is 11 residues long. This CDR3 is CASSRDSGYTF. As DNA, the CDR3 is TGTGCCAGCAGCCGGGACAGTGGCTACACCTTC.

The chain employs TRBV7-2 and TRBJ2-7; perhaps TRBD2 as D (7 bases). Germline V CDR1 and CDR2: SGHTA, FQGNSA. Trimming removed 4 bases from V and 6 bases from J, with 22 bases in between. This CDR3 has 16 residues. CDR3 loop: CASSSGGRQGFLEQYF. CDR3 nucleotides: TGTGCCAGCAGCTCCGGGGGGCGCCAGGGCTTCCTCGAGCAGTACTTC.